The 13 T cell receptor beta chains given below trace back to one sample, sequenced in a study of T cell responses to AZD1222 COVID-19 vaccine. Libraries were prepared by immunoSEQ multiplex PCR; TCRdb keeps only in-frame clonotypes and omits some of them. Of approximately 82,000 clones in the sample, 90% were seen once. The starting material was peripheral blood, obtained on day 0 of AZD1222 vaccination. These receptor sequences come from an adult in good health.

J is TRBJ1-5 and V is TRBV11-2, with D maybe TRBD1 (6 bases). V lost 5 bases to trimming and J lost 6 bases, with 20 bases between them. Per germline, CDR1 SGHAT and CDR2 FQNNGV. CDR3 size: 16 residues. CDR3 in DNA: TGTGCCAGCAGCGAAGGAGGAGGCAGGGGAGGTCAGCCCCAGCATTTT. This translates into CASSEGGGRGGQPQHF. Filled out from reference TRBV11-2 and TRBJ1-5, the complete variable domain reads EAGVAQSPRYKIIEKRQSVAFWCNPISGHATLYWYQQILGQGPKLLIQFQNNGVVDDSQLPKDRFSAERLKGVDSTLKIQPAKLEDSAVYLCASSEGGGRGGQPQHFGDGTRLSIL.

The chain recombines TRBV5-1 with TRBJ1-2; D ambiguous. Germline-derived CDR1 and CDR2 are SGHRS and YFSETQ. This CDR3 has 12 residues. Trimming took 0 bases from V and 4 from J, leaving 4 bases between them. As DNA, the CDR3 is TGCGCCAGCAGCTTGGATGGCTATGGCTACACCTTC. It yields the protein CASSLDGYGYTF.

This chain joins TRBV24-1 and TRBJ2-1; possibly TRBD1 or TRBD2 for D (5 bases each). V lost 3 bases and J lost 4, with 15 bases in between. Germline CDR1 KGHDR, CDR2 SFDVKD. CDR3 length: 16 residues. The CDR3 reads CATSDRDGPRYNEQFF. The CDR3 DNA reads as TGTGCCACCAGTGATAGGGACGGCCCCCGGTACAATGAGCAGTTCTTC.

This chain uses TRBV27 with TRBJ2-1, with 11 positions matching TRBD2. CDR3 length: 15 amino acids. The junction had 4 bases not matched to a gene; V was cut back by 0 bases and J by 9 bases. The germline V gene encodes CDR1 MNHEY and CDR2 SMNVEV (reference sequence). Here the CDR3 DNA reads TGTGCCAGCAGTTTATCTAGCGGGGGGGCCAGTGAGCAGTTCTTC. It is translated as CASSLSSGGASEQFF.

As DNA, the CDR3 is TGTGCCAGCAGTCCCCCGACGGCAACTAATGAAAAACTGTTTTTT. This gives the protein CASSPPTATNEKLFF. This chain joins TRBV28 and TRBJ1-4; the D is unclear. Germline loops: CDR1 MDHEN, CDR2 SYDVKM. The CDR3 runs 15 residues. The ends were cut back, 5 bases at V and 0 bases at J, with 10 bases in the middle.

The chain carries TRBV18 and TRBJ2-4; D is ambiguous. V lost 0 bases and J lost 0, with 15 bases in between. From germline, CDR1 is KGHSH and CDR2 LQKENI. This CDR3 region has 18 residues. DNA for the CDR3: TGTGCCAGCTCACCACCGATTACCATGCCCCTAGCCAAAAACATTCAGTACTTC. The encoded protein is CASSPPITMPLAKNIQYF.

This rearrangement joins TRBV7-8 to TRBJ2-7, with D possibly matching TRBD2 (7 bases). The CDR3 runs to 18 residues. The germline gives CDR1 SGHVS, CDR2 FQNEAQ. Trimming cost V 2 bases and J 0 bases, with 20 bases left between them. DNA for the CDR3: TGTGCCAGCAGCTTAAGGGGATCGGGGGGCAGCCGCTCCTACGAGCAGTACTTC. Protein sequence: CASSLRGSGGSRSYEQYF.

V is TRBV5-1 and J is TRBJ2-7, with 11 bases identical to TRBD1. Germline V gene sequence: CDR1 SGHRS, CDR2 YFSETQ. The CDR3 runs to 15 residues. The J segment lost 3 bases and the V segment lost 4 bases, leaving 6 bases of the junction unmatched. Here the CDR3 reads CASSPGGTGGYEQYF. DNA for the CDR3: TGCGCCAGCAGCCCAGGCGGGACAGGGGGCTACGAGCAGTACTTC.

DNA of the CDR3: TGCGCCAGCAGGGGCAGCGGGAGCACCGGGGAGCTGTTTTTT. Amino acid sequence: CASRGSGSTGELFF. The genes are TRBV5-1 and TRBJ2-2, with 8 positions matching TRBD2. CDR3 length: 14 amino acids. V lost 5 bases, J lost 4 bases, and 4 bases stayed unmatched. Looked up from germline, CDR1 is SGHRS and CDR2 is YFSETQ. The variable domain in full, with the rest retrieved from reference TRBV5-1 and TRBJ2-2, is KAGVTQTPRYLIKTRGQQVTLSCSPISGHRSVSWYQQTPGQGLQFLFEYFSETQRNKGNFPGRFSGRQFSNSRSEMNVSTLELGDSALYLCASRGSGSTGELFFGEGSRLTVL.

This rearrangement joins TRBV10-3 to TRBJ2-1; D is perhaps TRBD1 (6 bases). The CDR3 is 12 residues long. CDR1 is ENHRY and CDR2 is SYGVKD in the germline V gene. V was shortened by 5 bases and J by 6 bases, with 8 bases between the two germline ends. The CDR3 region has the DNA TGTGCCATCAGTCTACAGGGCAATGAGCAGTTCTTC. Its protein is CAISLQGNEQFF.

The chain recombines TRBV6-2 or TRBV6-3 with TRBJ1-2; maybe TRBD1 (5 bases). There are 12 residues in the CDR3. The germline CDR1 and CDR2 sequences are MNHEY and SVGEGT. V lost 2 bases, J lost 4 bases, and 5 bases lay in between. CDR3 sequence reads: CASSYQGYGYTF. The CDR3, as DNA: TGTGCCAGCAGTTACCAGGGCTATGGCTACACCTTC.

This rearrangement joins TRBV6-6 to TRBJ1-2; D gene unclear. Trimming left V 0 bases short and J 7 bases short, with 0 bases between. The CDR3 loop spans 10 amino acids. Germline loops: CDR1 MNHNY, CDR2 SVGAGI (reference sequence). Written as DNA, the CDR3 is TGTGCCAGCAGTTACTCTGGCTACACCTTC. Translation: CASSYSGYTF.

This sequence joins TRBV9 and TRBJ2-6; D might be TRBD1 (5 bases). The CDR3 covers 16 residues. Trimming took off 0 bases at V and 2 bases at J, with 9 bases between the two ends. CDR1 and CDR2 from the germline V gene are SGDLS and YYNGEE. The CDR3 DNA reads as TGTGCCAGCAGCGTAGCAGGGAAAACTGGGGCCAACGTCCTGACTTTC. Its protein product is CASSVAGKTGANVLTF. Full variable domain (outside the CDR3, taken from reference TRBV9 and TRBJ2-6): DSGVTQTPKHLITATGQRVTLRCSPRSGDLSVYWYQQSLDQGLQFLIQYYNGEERAKGNILERFSAQQFPDLHSELNLSSLELGDSALYFCASSVAGKTGANVLTFGAGSRLTVL.